The T cell receptor (beta chain) described here comes from a study of identical twins. Whole-study findings and limits: Instead of following the same donors, the conclusions were based on cross-sectional statistical analysis.

This clonotype was seen a few times. Its antigen is unknown. V was clipped by 5 bases and J by 8 bases, with 21 bases between them. Per the germline V gene, CDR1 is LGHNA and CDR2 is YSLEER. This CDR3 spans 15 amino acids. A universal primer site was added by template switching, and unique molecular identifiers were carried by the cDNA. TCRdb re-called the 5' RACE reads through MiXCR, storing one row per CDR3 protein. Of 400,000 to 500,000 distinct CDR3 sequences in the sample, approximately 17% were seen once. Material: naive T cells sorted from blood. V usage is TRBV4-3 and J usage is TRBJ1-2, with a weak D call TRBD1 (5 bases). The source of this sequence is a man aged 50-59 years in good health. CDR3 residues: CASSATGTAFEGYTF. The CDR3 region has the DNA TGCGCCAGCAGCGCTACCGGGACCGCTTTCGAGGGCTACACCTTC.